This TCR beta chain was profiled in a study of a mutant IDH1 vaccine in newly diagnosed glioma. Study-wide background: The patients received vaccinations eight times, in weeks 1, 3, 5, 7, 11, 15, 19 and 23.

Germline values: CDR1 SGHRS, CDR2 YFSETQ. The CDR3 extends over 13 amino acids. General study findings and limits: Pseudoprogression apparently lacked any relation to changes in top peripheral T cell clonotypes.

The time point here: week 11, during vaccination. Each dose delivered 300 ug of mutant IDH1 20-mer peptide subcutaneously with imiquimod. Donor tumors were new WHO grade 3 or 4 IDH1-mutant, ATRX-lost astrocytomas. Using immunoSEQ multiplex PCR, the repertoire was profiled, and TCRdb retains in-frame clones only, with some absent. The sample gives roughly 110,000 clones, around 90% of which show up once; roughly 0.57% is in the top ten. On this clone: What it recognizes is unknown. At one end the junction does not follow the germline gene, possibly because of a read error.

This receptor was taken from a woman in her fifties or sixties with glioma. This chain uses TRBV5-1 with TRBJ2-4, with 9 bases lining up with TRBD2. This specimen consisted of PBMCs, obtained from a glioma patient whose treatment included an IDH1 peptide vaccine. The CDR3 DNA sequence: TGCGCCAGCAGCTTGAGTAGCGGGAGCACAGGAGACTTC. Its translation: CASSLSSGSTGDF.